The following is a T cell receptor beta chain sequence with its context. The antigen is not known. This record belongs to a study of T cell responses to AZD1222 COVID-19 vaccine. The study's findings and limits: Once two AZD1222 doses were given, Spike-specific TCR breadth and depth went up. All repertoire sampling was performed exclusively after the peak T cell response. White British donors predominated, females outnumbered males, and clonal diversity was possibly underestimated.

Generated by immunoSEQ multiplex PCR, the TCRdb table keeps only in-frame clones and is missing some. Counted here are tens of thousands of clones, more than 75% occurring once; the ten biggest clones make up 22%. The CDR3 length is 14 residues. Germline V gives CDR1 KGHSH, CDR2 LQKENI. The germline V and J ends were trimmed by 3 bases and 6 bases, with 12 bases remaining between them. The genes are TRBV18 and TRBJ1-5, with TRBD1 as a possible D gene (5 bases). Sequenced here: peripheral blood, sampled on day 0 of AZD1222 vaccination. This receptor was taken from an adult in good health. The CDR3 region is CASSPPGGGQPQHF. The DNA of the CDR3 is TGTGCCAGCTCACCCCCCGGTGGGGGTCAGCCCCAGCATTTT.